This T cell receptor beta chain was documented in a study of radiotherapy plus CTLA-4 blockade in lung cancer. Study background: Patients showed objective responses in under 20% of cases, and disease control was achieved by 30% to 35%. General study points: Expansion of tumor-derived TCR clones was observed in blood after radiotherapy plus ipilimumab.

Method: immunoSEQ multiplex PCR; TCRdb's copy keeps in-frame clones and lacks some. The sample lists around 78,000 clones; over 70% were seen once. The germline V gene has CDR1 MNHNS and CDR2 SASEGT. CDR3 size: 15 residues. V was clipped by 10 bases and J by 0 bases; unmatched bases: 6. This clone was observed once. Its antigen is not known. In chemo-refractory metastatic non-small-cell lung cancer, patients got ipilimumab CTLA-4 blockade together with focal radiation. This rearrangement joins TRBV6-1 to TRBJ2-6, with 7 bases fitting TRBD1. The sequence derives from a human donor with non-small cell lung cancer who had a partial response to radiotherapy plus ipilimumab. Some clones in this sample may be carry-over from other donors' samples. Sequencing used peripheral blood, obtained from a patient treated with radiotherapy plus ipilimumab. CDR3 region: CATGQASSGANVLTF. The CDR3 region has the DNA TGTGCCACAGGACAGGCCAGCTCTGGGGCCAACGTCCTGACTTTC.